This is a list of T cell receptor beta chains from one sample in a study of glioma-infiltrating T cells. TCRdb itself ran the multiplex PCR reads through MiXCR, one entry per CDR3 protein. The sample holds 100,000 to 150,000 distinct CDR3 sequences, approximately 25% seen once. What was sequenced was glioma tissue, nonneoplastic brain tissue, or PBMCs (not recorded which). The receptors stem from a human donor with low-grade glioma or glioblastoma, undergoing nonglioma brain surgery, or in good health (not recorded which). CDR3s include the opening cysteine and the closing phenylalanine or tryptophan. Fields, in order: D gene, J gene, clone size, V gene, CDR3 DNA, CDR3 protein. D genes are given only for firm matches. Size is omitted from some rows. Given values are once, few, many or a class for expanded clones.

>.|TRBJ2-7|many|TRBV28
TGTGCCAGCAGTTTATCCGCCTACGAGCAGTACTTC
CASSLSAYEQYF
>.|TRBJ2-7|.|TRBV7-9
TGTGCCAGCAGCTTACCCCGCTCCTACGAGCAGTACTTC
CASSLPRSYEQYF
>.|TRBJ2-5|few|TRBV12-5
TGTGCTACAGCGACAGGCCAAGAGACCCAGTACTTC
CATATGQETQYF
>.|TRBJ1-5|few|TRBV4-2
TGTGCCAGCAGGCAAGATGCCGGGACACCTTATAGCAATCAGCCCCAGCATTTT
CASRQDAGTPYSNQPQHF
>TRBD1|TRBJ1-5|many|TRBV5-1
TGCGCCAGCAGCTTGTCGGGACAGGTCAATCAGCCCCAGCATTTT
CASSLSGQVNQPQHF
>.|TRBJ2-3|many|TRBV25-1
TGTGCCAGCAGTACGGACAAGAGAGGGGATACGCAGTATTTT
CASSTDKRGDTQYF
>.|TRBJ1-3|many|TRBV4-1
TGCGCCAGCGGGCAAAACACCATATATTTT
CASGQNTIYF
>.|TRBJ2-2|many|TRBV19
TGTGCCAGTAGCAAGCTGACTAAGAACACCGGGGAGCTGTTTTTT
CASSKLTKNTGELFF
>.|TRBJ2-1|many|TRBV6-1
TGTGCCAGCAGTCGACAGTTTCCTGACAATGAGCAGTTCTTC
CASSRQFPDNEQFF
>.|TRBJ2-7|.|TRBV12-3/TRBV12-4
TGTGCCAGCAGATTCTTGGACTCCCACTCCTACGAGCAGTACTTC
CASRFLDSHSYEQYF
>.|TRBJ2-5|.|TRBV6-1
TGTGCCTGCACGATCCCAGCAGAACAAGAGACCCAGTACTTC
CACTIPAEQETQYF
>.|TRBJ2-5|.|TRBV7-2
TGTGCCAGCAGCTTAAGGCAGGGGTCTCCCAGCCAAGGGACCCAGTACTTC
CASSLRQGSPSQGTQYF
>.|TRBJ2-3|many|TRBV20-1
TGCAGTGCCCTTAAAAAAAGGGGCGTGAGGTGGGAGGACCCTAGCACAGATACGCAGTATTTT
CSALKKRGVRWEDPSTDTQYF
>TRBD2|TRBJ2-7|many|TRBV6-1
TGTGCCAGCAGCCGCGGGGGAACTGCCTACGAGCAGTACTTC
CASSRGGTAYEQYF
>.|TRBJ2-4|many|TRBV27
TGTGCCAGCAGTTTATCGGCAGGGGAGTACGAAAACATTCAGTACTTC
CASSLSAGEYENIQYF
>TRBD2|TRBJ2-3|many|TRBV6-2/TRBV6-3
TGTGCCAGCACCGGACTAGCGGGAACAGATACGCAGTATTTT
CASTGLAGTDTQYF
>.|TRBJ1-2|.|TRBV5-1
TGCGCCAGCAGCATGGACACCCGCTATGGCTACACCTTC
CASSMDTRYGYTF
>.|TRBJ2-7|many|TRBV27
TGTGCCAGCAGAGGGTTAGATTGGTACGAGCAGTACTTC
CASRGLDWYEQYF
>.|TRBJ2-7|.|TRBV24-1
TGTGCCACCAGTCATTCGGACCTGAAAGAGCAGTACTTC
CATSHSDLKEQYF
>.|TRBJ2-7|many|TRBV4-3
TGCGCCAGCAGCCAAGATCTTAGGACAAACGAGCAGTACTTC
CASSQDLRTNEQYF
>.|TRBJ2-3|many|TRBV28
TGTGCCATCGGACGAGATACGCAGTATTTT
CAIGRDTQYF
>.|TRBJ2-3|.|TRBV5-1
TGCGCCAGCAGCGTCCGGGACACACGCACAGATACGCAGTATTTT
CASSVRDTRTDTQYF
>.|TRBJ2-1|many|TRBV28
TGTGCCAGCAGAGGGTCCTACAATGAGCAGTTCTTC
CASRGSYNEQFF
>.|TRBJ1-1|many|TRBV19
TGTGCCAGTAGTAATCGGGGGGTCGGGGGCACTGAAGCTTTCTTT
CASSNRGVGGTEAFF
>TRBD2|TRBJ2-1|few|TRBV14
TGTGCCAGCAGCCGCTCCCTAGCGGGAGTAGGTGAGCAGTTCTTC
CASSRSLAGVGEQFF
>.|TRBJ2-2|few|TRBV14
TGTGCCAGCAGCCAATACGGGAGTGGGGAGCTGTTTTTT
CASSQYGSGELFF
>TRBD1|TRBJ2-7|.|TRBV6-2/TRBV6-3
TGTGCCAGCGACAGGGGCGCCTACGAGCAGTACTTC
CASDRGAYEQYF
>.|TRBJ2-3|.|TRBV3-1
TGTGCCAGCAGCCAAGCCCCCCTCCAATTGGCGGACCACACAGATACGCAGTATTTT
CASSQAPLQLADHTDTQYF
>.|TRBJ2-1|many|TRBV27
TGTGCCAGCAGTTACCGCCGGGAGCAGTTCTTC
CASSYRREQFF
>.|TRBJ1-2|many|TRBV28
TGTGCCAGCAGTTCCTCGGACAACTTTAACTATGGCTACACCTTC
CASSSSDNFNYGYTF
>.|TRBJ2-6|few|TRBV3-1
TGTGCCAGCAGCCCACCGGCGAGGGGCACATCTGGGGCCAACGTCCTGACTTTC
CASSPPARGTSGANVLTF
>.|TRBJ1-5|many|TRBV27
TGTGCCAGCAGTTTATCCCTTGGGGATAGCAATCAGCCCCAGCATTTT
CASSLSLGDSNQPQHF
>TRBD1|TRBJ1-5|.|TRBV19
TGTGCCAGTAGACAGGACAGGGCGAGCAATCAGCCCCAGCATTTT
CASRQDRASNQPQHF
>.|TRBJ2-7|.|TRBV12-3/TRBV12-4
TGTGCCAGCAGTGCGGCCCGGACCTACGAGCAGTACTTC
CASSAARTYEQYF
>.|TRBJ2-3|once|TRBV4-1
TGCGCCAGCCGCCAAAATCCGGGTAGCACAGATACGCAGTATTTT
CASRQNPGSTDTQYF
>.|TRBJ1-6|.|TRBV5-4
TGTGCCAGCAGCCTCCTCCAGGGGAATTTGCCCTCACCCCTCCACTTT
CASSLLQGNLPSPLHF
>.|TRBJ2-1|many|TRBV28
TGTGCCAGCAGAGAAAAGCGGGTGAGCTCCTACAATGAGCAGTTCTTC
CASREKRVSSYNEQFF
>TRBD2|TRBJ2-1|once|TRBV7-2
TGTGCCAGCAGCTTACTGCCACCCGGGACTAGTCGCAATGAGCAGTTCTTC
CASSLLPPGTSRNEQFF
>.|TRBJ2-1|.|TRBV16
TGTGCCAGCAGCCAATCGGTGACTCGGACTGAGCAGTTCTTC
CASSQSVTRTEQFF
>.|TRBJ2-7|few|TRBV19
TGTGCCAGTAGTACCCAAGGGCTTGTTAACGAGCAGTACTTC
CASSTQGLVNEQYF
>.|TRBJ2-3|.|TRBV9
TGTGCCAGCAGCCCTCGGACTATTCTCACAGATACGCAGTATTTT
CASSPRTILTDTQYF
>.|TRBJ2-6|.|TRBV4-1
TGCGCCAGCAGCTTGTGGACGGCTAGCTACTCCTCTGGGGGCAACGTCCTGACTTTC
CASSLWTASYSSGGNVLTF
>.|TRBJ1-1|many|TRBV6-1
TGTGCCAGCAGTGACATGGTCCCGGACACTGAAGCTTTCTTT
CASSDMVPDTEAFF
>.|TRBJ2-5|.|TRBV3-1
TGTGCCAGCAGCCAAAGCGAATACGACATGAAAGAGACCCAGTACTTC
CASSQSEYDMKETQYF
>TRBD1|TRBJ2-3|.|TRBV5-4
TGTGCCAGCAGCCCACCGGACAGGGTACCCACAGATACGCAGTATTTT
CASSPPDRVPTDTQYF
>TRBD1|TRBJ2-7|.|TRBV4-3
TGCGCCAGCAGCCAAGAGCGCCAGGGGGTAGAGCAGTACTTC
CASSQERQGVEQYF
>.|TRBJ1-1|few|TRBV7-9
TGTGCAATTAGGGCCGACACTGAAGCTTTCTTT
CAIRADTEAFF
>.|TRBJ1-5|many|TRBV28
TGTGCCAGCATCCAGGGGAATCAGCCCCAGCATTTT
CASIQGNQPQHF
>TRBD2|TRBJ2-7|many|TRBV20-1
TGCAGTGCTGCGGGACTAGCGGGAGTCAAAAACGAGCAGTACTTC
CSAAGLAGVKNEQYF
>.|TRBJ2-7|few|TRBV4-3
TGCGCCAGCAGCCGCACCCACAGGGACTACGAGCAGTACTTC
CASSRTHRDYEQYF
>TRBD2|TRBJ2-3|.|TRBV6-1
TGTGCCAGCAGTCTCCGAGCAATAGCGGGAGAGAACACAGATACGCAGTATTTT
CASSLRAIAGENTDTQYF
>.|TRBJ2-2|many|TRBV4-2
TGTGCCAGCAGCTCGAGGATAGCGGCGAACACCGGGGAGCTGTTTTTT
CASSSRIAANTGELFF
>.|TRBJ1-1|.|TRBV20-1
TGCAGTGCTAGAGTGGGGGGGGGAAAAGCTTTCTTT
CSARVGGGKAFF
>TRBD2|TRBJ2-1|.|TRBV3-1
TGTGCCAGCAGCCGACCCCGGGGGGAGGGGACTAATGAGCAGTTCTTC
CASSRPRGEGTNEQFF
>TRBD2|TRBJ2-1|few|TRBV15
TGTGCCACCAGCAGTGAAGTGTTACTAGCGGTTGGTGCTGAGCAGTTCTTC
CATSSEVLLAVGAEQFF